A single sample gave rise to the 16 T cell receptor beta chains below, sequenced in a study of blood T cell repertoires in COVID-19. The protocol was immunoSEQ multiplex PCR, while the TCRdb copy is restricted to in-frame clones and leaves out a portion. The table includes just under 85,000 clones, around 80% detected once. Sequencing was done on a sample of peripheral blood. Source of these receptors: a woman older than 75 with acute or convalescent COVID-19.

The CDR3 loop is CSVDHRGGTEAFF. The CDR3, as DNA: TGCAGCGTTGACCACAGGGGAGGCACTGAAGCTTTCTTT. The V call is TRBV29-1, the J call TRBJ1-1; 7 bases are shared with TRBD1. The trim removed 3 bases at V and 4 bases at J, leaving 5 bases unmatched. The germline gives CDR1 SQVTM, CDR2 ANQGSEA. CDR3 length: 13 amino acids.

This clone occurred once. The gene calls are TRBV5-1 and TRBJ2-5, with 11 nucleotides matching TRBD2. The CDR3 loop spans 17 amino acids. Per the germline V gene, CDR1 is SGHRS and CDR2 is YFSETQ. Trimming removed 0 bases from V and 5 bases from J; junction bases left unmatched: 9. The CDR3 spells CASSLAFVAGGRETQYF. The DNA of the CDR3 is TGCGCCAGCAGCTTGGCCTTCGTAGCGGGAGGGAGGGAGACCCAGTACTTC.

This clone turned up a few times. V gene TRBV12-3 or TRBV12-4 combines with J gene TRBJ2-5, with TRBD1 identical over 7 bases. This CDR3 has 13 amino acids. The V segment lost 5 bases and the J segment 5 bases; nucleotides outside the gene matches: 5. The CDR3 DNA follows: TGTGCCAGCAGTGCACAGGGGAAGGAGACCCAGTACTTC. Protein sequence: CASSAQGKETQYF.

This chain links TRBV3-1 (or the pseudogene TRBV3-2) with TRBJ2-4, with TRBD2 identical over 11 bases. The CDR3 sequence is 17 residues long. V shed 0 bases and J 7 bases; nucleotides not matched to a gene: 8. Germline CDR1 LGHDT, CDR2 YNNKEL (reference sequence). The CDR3: CASSQDGTSGSTNIQYF. The CDR3 nucleotides are TGTGCCAGCAGCCAAGATGGTACTAGCGGGAGTACGAACATTCAGTACTTC.

This clone was detected a few times. The chain recombines TRBV11-3 with TRBJ2-2; D unclear. This CDR3 is 12 amino acids long. V was trimmed by 4 bases and J by 10 bases, leaving 10 bases between them. Per the germline V gene, CDR1 is SGHNT and CDR2 is YENEEA. The CDR3 DNA is TGTGCCAGCAGCTCCCGTCTAGAGGAGCTGTTTTTT. Translation: CASSSRLEELFF. Full variable domain (outside the CDR3, taken from reference TRBV11-3 and TRBJ2-2): EAGVVQSPRYKIIEKKQPVAFWCNPISGHNTLYWYLQNLGQGPELLIRYENEEAVDDSQLPKDRFSAERLKGVDSTLKIQPAELGDSAVYLCASSSRLEELFFGEGSRLTVL.

This chain joins TRBV25-1 and TRBJ2-5, with 8 nucleotides matching TRBD2. Looked up from germline, CDR1 is MGHDK and CDR2 is SYGVNS. The length of the CDR3 is 14 residues. V dropped 4 bases and J dropped 4; count of bases not matched to a gene: 5. This CDR3 reads CASSAAGGLETQYF. CDR3 coding DNA: TGTGCCAGCAGTGCGGCGGGAGGTTTAGAGACCCAGTACTTC.

This chain links TRBV11-2 with TRBJ2-2; 7 bases map to TRBD2. The CDR3 consists of 16 residues. Germline CDR1 reads SGHAT; CDR2 reads FQNNGV. V was clipped by 5 bases and J by 5 bases; unmatched bases: 11. The CDR3 protein is CASSLNSGGRTGELFF. The CDR3 bases are TGTGCCAGCAGCCTCAACTCGGGAGGACGGACCGGGGAGCTGTTTTTT.

This chain uses TRBV10-1 with TRBJ2-7; D possibly corresponds to TRBD2 (5 bases). V shed 7 bases and J shed 4 bases, with 11 bases lying between them. This CDR3 is 12 amino acids long. The germline gives CDR1 WNHNN, CDR2 SYGVQD (reference sequence). CDR3 residues: CASIGRRYEQYF. Here the CDR3 DNA reads TGCGCCAGCATAGGCAGGAGGTACGAGCAGTACTTC.

This clone was observed a few times. V gene TRBV4-3 combines with J gene TRBJ2-1, with 9 bases matching TRBD2. V lost 0 bases, J lost 4 bases, and 7 bases stayed unmatched. Germline CDR1 is LGHNA and CDR2 is YSLEER. CDR3 length: 17 residues. The CDR3 loop is CASSQDASGITYNEQFF. The CDR3 bases are TGCGCCAGCAGCCAAGATGCTAGCGGGATAACTTACAATGAGCAGTTCTTC.

This clone was found a few times. Additional DNA sequences in this sample encode the identical CDR3. This chain joins TRBV7-9 and TRBJ2-2, with D hard to call. Germline lookup yields CDR1 SEHNR and CDR2 FQNEAQ (reference sequence). Trimming shortened V by 1 base and J by 4 bases, and 10 bases separated the two germline ends. The CDR3 runs to 15 residues. The CDR3 DNA reads TGTGCCAGCAGCTTAGTCGGAGCAGTCACCGGGGAGCTGTTTTTT. Protein sequence: CASSLVGAVTGELFF.

V gene TRBV25-1 combines with J gene TRBJ2-1; 7 bases are a match to TRBD1. Germline loops: CDR1 MGHDK, CDR2 SYGVNS. The CDR3 is made up of 13 amino acids. Trimming at V came to 4 bases and at J to 12 bases, leaving 9 bases not matched to a gene. The CDR3 here is CASSGLSQGRQFF. The CDR3 nucleotides read TGTGCCAGCAGTGGCCTTTCACAGGGGAGGCAGTTCTTC. The full variable domain, in which reference TRBV25-1 and TRBJ2-1 provide the parts outside the CDR3, is EADIYQTPRYLVIGTGKKITLECSQTMGHDKMYWYQQDPGMELHLIHYSYGVNSTEKGDLSSESTVSRIRTEHFPLTLESARPSHTSQYLCASSGLSQGRQFFGPGTRLTVL.

The J gene is TRBJ2-5, the V gene TRBV2; 9 nucleotides align to TRBD1. After removal of 6 bases from V and 2 bases from J, the junction contained 1 base not matched to a gene. This CDR3 spans 13 amino acids. Germline V gene data show CDR1 as SNHLY and CDR2 as FYNNEI. DNA for the CDR3: TGTGCCAGCAGGGGGACAGGGCAAGAGACCCAGTACTTC. Residues: CASRGTGQETQYF.

J is TRBJ1-4 and V is TRBV25-1, with 8 bases identical to TRBD1. This CDR3 spans 14 amino acids. Losses at the gene ends were 3 bases for V and 6 bases for J; bases not matched to a gene: 3. Germline V gene lookup returns CDR1 MGHDK and CDR2 SYGVNS. The CDR3 sequence: CASSEAGGHEKLFF. The DNA of the CDR3 is TGTGCCAGCAGTGAGGCAGGGGGCCATGAAAAACTGTTTTTT.

The chain uses TRBV2 and TRBJ2-3; D unresolved. Trimming stripped 0 bases from V and 3 bases from J, with 7 bases between. Germline CDR1 SNHLY, CDR2 FYNNEI. This CDR3 region has 14 residues. CDR3 DNA sequence: TGTGCCAGCAGTGAAGCGCTGAGAACAGATACGCAGTATTTT. Protein sequence: CASSEALRTDTQYF.

V usage is TRBV6-5 and J usage is TRBJ1-2; D possibly corresponds to TRBD1 (6 bases). V lost 6 bases to trimming and J lost 1 base, with 6 bases between them. This CDR3 is built from 12 residues. Germline V lookup: CDR1 MNHEY, CDR2 SVGAGI. The DNA of the CDR3 is TGTGCCAGCAGGGACAGTAACTATGGCTACACCTTC. It translates to CASRDSNYGYTF.

The chain couples TRBV5-5 to TRBJ2-7; TRBD1 aligns across 7 bases. Germline-derived CDR1 and CDR2 are SGHKS and YYEKEE (reference sequence). This CDR3 is built from 14 residues. The V segment lost 5 bases and the J segment 5 bases; nucleotides outside the gene matches: 10. The CDR3 region has the DNA TGTGCCAGCAGGAACAGGGGATTAGTCAACGAGCAGTACTTC. Protein product: CASRNRGLVNEQYF. Complete variable domain (other parts from reference TRBV5-5 and TRBJ2-7): DAGVTQSPTHLIKTRGQQVTLRCSPISGHKSVSWYQQVLGQGPQFIFQYYEKEERGRGNFPDRFSARQFPNYSSELNVNALLLGDSALYLCASRNRGLVNEQYFGPGTRLTVT.